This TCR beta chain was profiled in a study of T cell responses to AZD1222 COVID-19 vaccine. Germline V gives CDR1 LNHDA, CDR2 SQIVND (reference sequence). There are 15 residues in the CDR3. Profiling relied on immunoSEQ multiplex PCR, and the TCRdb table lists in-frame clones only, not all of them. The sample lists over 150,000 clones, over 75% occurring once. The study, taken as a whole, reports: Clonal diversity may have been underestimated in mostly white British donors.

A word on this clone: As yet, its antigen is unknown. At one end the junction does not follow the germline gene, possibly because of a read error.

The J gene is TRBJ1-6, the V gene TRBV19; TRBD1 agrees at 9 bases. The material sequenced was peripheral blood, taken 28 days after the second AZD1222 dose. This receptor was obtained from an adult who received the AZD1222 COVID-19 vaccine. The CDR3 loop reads CATSRRGQGDSPLHF. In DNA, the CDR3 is TGTGCCACTAGTCGACGGGGACAGGGAGATTCACCCCTCCACTTT.